The 27 T cell receptor beta chains below come from one sample, sequenced in a study of blood T cell repertoires in COVID-19. The method was immunoSEQ multiplex PCR; TCRdb's version includes in-frame clones alone and lacks a portion of them. The data hold approximately 360,000 clones, with roughly 90% observed a single time. The sample taken for sequencing was PBMCs or T cells enriched from blood (not recorded which). These receptors originate from a woman aged 25 to 45 with acute COVID-19.

V is TRBV25-1 and J is TRBJ2-7, with 8 bases lining up with TRBD2. Germline V lookup: CDR1 MGHDK, CDR2 SYGVNS. V shed 5 bases and J 2 bases; nucleotides not matched to a gene: 5. This CDR3 contains 14 residues. The CDR3: CASSQGLGPYEQYF. CDR3 coding DNA: TGTGCCAGCAGTCAGGGACTAGGTCCCTACGAGCAGTACTTC.

The V gene is TRBV19, the J gene TRBJ1-5; 9 bases fit TRBD1. J lost 6 bases, V lost 4 bases, and 4 bases had no gene match. This CDR3 region has 14 residues. Germline loops: CDR1 LNHDA, CDR2 SQIVND (reference sequence). This CDR3 reads CASSSRDRVQPQHF. CDR3 nucleotide sequence: TGTGCCAGTAGTAGCCGGGACAGGGTTCAGCCCCAGCATTTT.

CDR3 DNA sequence: TGTGCCAGCAGTGACGAGGTCAGTTACTCCTACAATGAGCAGTTCTTC. It is translated as CASSDEVSYSYNEQFF. The chain couples TRBV6-4 to TRBJ2-1, with D unclear. The germline CDR1 and CDR2 sequences are MRHNA and SNTAGT. The V end lost 2 bases, the J end lost 0 bases, and 11 bases lay between the germline ends. CDR3 length: 16 residues.

The rearrangement joins TRBV4-1 to TRBJ1-5, with TRBD1 matching over 7 bases. The J segment lost 4 bases and the V segment lost 4 bases, leaving 13 bases of the junction unmatched. Germline CDR1 is MGHRA and CDR2 is YSYEKL. The CDR3 is 17 residues long. CDR3 nucleotide sequence: TGCGCCAGCAGCCGAGGATGGGACAGCGCTTGGAATCAGCCCCAGCATTTT. Protein product: CASSRGWDSAWNQPQHF.

Details on this clone: Other DNA sequences in the same sample also yield this CDR3. J is TRBJ2-7 and V is TRBV5-1, with 10 positions matching TRBD1. The CDR3 is made up of 15 amino acids. The germline V gene encodes CDR1 SGHRS and CDR2 YFSETQ. V shed 0 bases, J shed 5 bases, and the junction held 5 bases outside the gene matches. CDR3 sequence (DNA): TGCGCCAGCAGCTTGGTGGGACAGGGGTTCAACGAGCAGTACTTC. Protein product: CASSLVGQGFNEQYF.

The chain joins TRBV30 to TRBJ1-2; D gene unclear. Per germline, CDR1 GTSNPN and CDR2 SVGIG (reference sequence). Between the trimmed V and J ends, which lost 0 bases and 2 bases, there was a span of 7 bases. The CDR3 loop spans 13 amino acids. The CDR3, as DNA: TGTGCCTGGAGTGTAGAGCGGAACTATGGCTACACCTTC. It yields the protein CAWSVERNYGYTF.

DNA of the CDR3: TGTGCCAGCAGTGACAGGGGGCGAGCCGTGGTGTACAATGAGCAGTTCTTC. This gives the protein CASSDRGRAVVYNEQFF. J is TRBJ2-1 and V is TRBV2; 8 nucleotides line up with TRBD1. The CDR3 covers 17 residues. Trimming removed 3 bases from V and 4 bases from J; junction bases left unmatched: 11. Germline V gene lookup returns CDR1 SNHLY and CDR2 FYNNEI.

The genes are TRBV5-5 and TRBJ1-2; no firm D call. The germline V and J ends were trimmed by 1 base and 8 bases, with 12 bases remaining between them. CDR1 and CDR2 from the germline V gene are SGHKS and YYEKEE (reference sequence). This CDR3 is built from 13 residues. The CDR3 region is CASSLPPGVGYTF. The CDR3 DNA is TGTGCCAGCAGCTTGCCCCCCGGAGTAGGCTACACCTTC.

The chain recombines TRBV30 with TRBJ1-1; tentatively, D is TRBD1 (5 bases). Germline-derived CDR1 and CDR2 are GTSNPN and SVGIG (reference sequence). This CDR3 contains 13 residues. V shed 5 bases and J shed 0 bases, with 10 bases lying between them. The CDR3: CAWDRLMNTEAFF. CDR3 nucleotides: TGTGCCTGGGACAGATTAATGAACACTGAAGCTTTCTTT.

The chain combines TRBV7-8 with TRBJ2-7, with D possibly matching TRBD1 (6 bases). Germline assignment: CDR1 SGHVS and CDR2 FQNEAQ. V lost 1 base and J 0 bases, leaving 16 bases between the germline ends. CDR3 length: 17 amino acids. The CDR3 region has the DNA TGTGCCAGCAGCTTAGTAATAAGGACAGTGAGCTCCTACGAGCAGTACTTC. Translated: CASSLVIRTVSSYEQYF.

In nucleotides, the CDR3 is TGTGCCAGCAGCGAGGGACAGACCTTCGGAAACTATGGCTACACCTTC. Amino acids: CASSEGQTFGNYGYTF. This rearrangement joins TRBV13 to TRBJ1-2; 7 nucleotides match TRBD1. Germline trimming cut 5 bases from V and 2 bases from J; bases unmatched to any gene: 11. CDR1 is PRHDT, CDR2 FYEKMQ, per germline (reference sequence). The CDR3 length is 16 residues.

The table lists this clone with a few counts. V gene TRBV19 combines with J gene TRBJ1-4; 9 nucleotides match TRBD1. Germline CDR1 LNHDA, CDR2 SQIVND (reference sequence). V lost 5 bases and J lost 8; bases outside the gene matches: 12. There are 16 residues in the CDR3. CDR3 bases: TGTGCCAGTAGTTTCGGTTCCGGGACAGGGCGAGAAAAACTGTTTTTT. The encoded protein is CASSFGSGTGREKLFF.

This rearrangement joins TRBV24-1 to TRBJ2-2; D is possibly TRBD1 (6 bases). The CDR3 loop spans 16 amino acids. V gave up 6 bases and J gave up 1 base, with 14 bases separating them. Germline CDR1 KGHDR, CDR2 SFDVKD. The CDR3, as DNA: TGTGCCACCAGTAGGACAGAAATTAAGAACACCGGGGAGCTGTTTTTT. It is translated as CATSRTEIKNTGELFF.

DNA for the CDR3: TGTGCCAGCAGCTTCGGGGAACCTGGGGCCAACGTCCTGACTTTC. Its translation is CASSFGEPGANVLTF. The rearrangement uses TRBV7-9 and TRBJ2-6, with D perhaps matching TRBD2 (5 bases). The CDR3 sequence is 15 residues long. V was cut by 3 bases and J by 2 bases, with 8 bases left in between. CDR1 is SEHNR, CDR2 FQNEAQ, per germline (reference sequence).

The chain links TRBV7-3 to TRBJ1-1; the match to TRBD1 covers 10 bases. The germline V gene has CDR1 SGHTA and CDR2 FQGTGA. After removal of 5 bases from V and 5 bases from J, the junction contained 5 bases not matched to a gene. This CDR3 has 14 residues. The CDR3 loop reads CASSMGQGFTEAFF. The CDR3 nucleotides read TGTGCCAGCAGCATGGGACAGGGGTTTACTGAAGCTTTCTTT.

As concerns this clone: Within the sample, other DNA sequences also encode this same CDR3. The chain uses TRBV7-9 and TRBJ1-1; D remains unclear. V was pared by 3 bases and J by 4 bases, with 9 bases between. CDR3 size: 13 residues. Germline V gives CDR1 SEHNR, CDR2 FQNEAQ (reference sequence). CDR3 amino acids: CASSFGRGTEAFF. Here the CDR3 DNA reads TGTGCCAGCAGCTTCGGTCGGGGCACTGAAGCTTTCTTT. Full variable domain (remainder filled in from reference TRBV7-9 and TRBJ1-1): DTGVSQNPRHKITKRGQNVTFRCDPISEHNRLYWYRQTLGQGPEFLTYFQNEAQLEKSRLLSDRFSAERPKGSFSTLEIQRTEQGDSAMYLCASSFGRGTEAFFGQGTRLTVV.

The chain couples TRBV3-1 (or the pseudogene TRBV3-2) to TRBJ1-1, with D possibly TRBD1 on 6 matching bases. This CDR3 contains 14 residues. Per germline, CDR1 LGHDT and CDR2 YNNKEL (reference sequence). Trimming stripped 4 bases from V and 1 base from J, with 10 bases between. The CDR3 nucleotides are TGTGCCAGCAGCCTGGGGGCGGAGAACACTGAAGCTTTCTTT. Amino acids: CASSLGAENTEAFF.

The chain carries TRBV10-1 and TRBJ1-1, with D perhaps TRBD1 (5 bases). Trimming took 9 bases from V and 3 from J, leaving 8 bases between them. The CDR3 is 11 residues long. From germline, CDR1 is WNHNN and CDR2 SYGVQD (reference sequence). The CDR3 DNA follows: TGCGCCAGGCCACAGGACACTGAAGCTTTCTTT. This codes for CARPQDTEAFF.

The gene calls are TRBV12-5 and TRBJ1-2; TRBD1 matches at 10 bases. The V gene end was trimmed by 6 bases and the J gene end by 4 bases; junction bases not matched to a gene: 8. From germline, CDR1 is LGHNT and CDR2 FRNRAP. This CDR3 spans 15 amino acids. CDR3 residues: CASGPGDRGTYGYTF. CDR3 sequence (DNA): TGTGCTAGTGGCCCTGGGGACAGGGGAACCTATGGCTACACCTTC.

The chain combines TRBV4-3 with TRBJ1-1; 7 nucleotides align to TRBD1. The CDR3 is made up of 18 amino acids. Trimming cost V 4 bases and J 0 bases; bases outside gene matches: 14. From germline, CDR1 is LGHNA and CDR2 YSLEER. This CDR3 reads CASSPTQGQQALNTEAFF. The CDR3 nucleotides read TGCGCCAGCAGCCCAACACAGGGGCAACAGGCCTTGAACACTGAAGCTTTCTTT.

The V and J genes are TRBV5-1 and TRBJ1-2, with TRBD1 matching 11 bases. The CDR3 has 17 residues. Per germline, CDR1 SGHRS and CDR2 YFSETQ. V shed 0 bases and J 1 base; nucleotides not matched to a gene: 5. The CDR3: CASSLAGTGGLNYGYTF. DNA of the CDR3: TGCGCCAGCAGCTTGGCTGGGACAGGGGGACTTAACTATGGCTACACCTTC. Together with reference TRBV5-1 and TRBJ1-2, the CDR3 gives the full variable domain: KAGVTQTPRYLIKTRGQQVTLSCSPISGHRSVSWYQQTPGQGLQFLFEYFSETQRNKGNFPGRFSGRQFSNSRSEMNVSTLELGDSALYLCASSLAGTGGLNYGYTFGSGTRLTVV.

This CDR3 is CASSAQGGRAGNTIYF. The CDR3 DNA reads TGTGCCAGCAGCGCACAAGGGGGTCGGGCTGGAAACACCATATATTTT. V and J are TRBV7-6 and TRBJ1-3; D possibly corresponds to TRBD1 (6 bases). Germline lookup yields CDR1 SGHVS and CDR2 FNYEAQ. The ends were cut back, 5 bases at V and 2 bases at J, with 16 bases in the middle. This CDR3 is 16 amino acids long. The full variable domain, rest sourced from reference TRBV7-6 and TRBJ1-3, is GAGVSQSPRYKVTKRGQDVALRCDPISGHVSLYWYRQALGQGPEFLTYFNYEAQQDKSGLPNDRFSAERPEGSISTLTIQRTEQRDSAMYRCASSAQGGRAGNTIYFGEGSWLTVV.

The table lists this clone with a count of one. Other DNA sequences in this sample translate to the same CDR3. The J gene is TRBJ2-2, the V gene TRBV19; possibly TRBD2 for D (5 bases). Trimming removed 8 bases from V and 1 base from J, with 5 bases in between. CDR3 length: 12 residues. CDR1 is LNHDA and CDR2 is SQIVND in the germline V gene (reference sequence). The CDR3 spells CASRGNTGELFF. The CDR3 nucleotides are TGTGCCAGTCGGGGGAACACCGGGGAGCTGTTTTTT.

This chain joins TRBV5-3 and TRBJ2-1; 8 nucleotides match TRBD1. TRBV5-3 is an open reading frame whose function is uncertain. The ends lost 4 bases at V and 5 bases at J; junction bases unmatched: 11. The CDR3 runs to 16 residues. For the CDR3, the DNA is TGTGCCAGAAGCCCCCAGGACAGGGAATGGGACAATGAGCAGTTCTTC. Protein sequence: CARSPQDREWDNEQFF.

A word on this clone: The same CDR3 arises from other DNA sequences in this sample as well. The V gene is TRBV3-1 (or the pseudogene TRBV3-2), the J gene TRBJ1-2; D not certain. The CDR3 sequence is 13 residues long. V lost 0 bases to trimming and J lost 5 bases, with 7 bases between them. CDR1 LGHDT and CDR2 YNNKEL come from the germline V gene (reference sequence). CDR3 DNA: TGTGCCAGCAGCCAAGATGGAGGGTATGGCTACACCTTC. It codes for CASSQDGGYGYTF.

The chain recombines TRBV7-9 with TRBJ1-1; TRBD1 matches 8 bases. Germline V CDR1 and CDR2: SEHNR, FQNEAQ (reference sequence). J was trimmed by 5 bases and V by 7 bases; bases with no gene match: 12. The CDR3 runs 15 residues. This CDR3 reads CASNPAFTGGTEAFF. The CDR3 DNA reads TGTGCCAGCAACCCAGCTTTTACAGGGGGTACTGAAGCTTTCTTT.

The chain uses TRBV4-1 and TRBJ2-3, with a tentative D call TRBD2 (6 bases). The CDR3 length is 13 residues. Germline-derived CDR1 and CDR2 are MGHRA and YSYEKL. Trimming stripped 0 bases from V and 6 bases from J, with 7 bases between. CDR3: CASSQDAGDTQYF. CDR3 nucleotides: TGCGCCAGCAGCCAAGACGCGGGGGATACGCAGTATTTT.